The following is a T cell receptor beta chain sequence with its context. This table comes from immunoSEQ multiplex PCR, and its TCRdb copy is limited to in-frame clones, with some not included. The top ten clones hold roughly 4.5% of a sample with 90,000 to 130,000 clones, 60% to 85% of them seen once. The data stem from a study of PD-1 blockade in mismatch repair-deficient tumors. Study-wide background: Patients had 12 to 13 mismatch repair-deficient cancer types and were previously treated and progressing.

The V end lost 0 bases, the J end lost 2 bases, and 12 bases lay between the germline ends. The germline gives CDR1 SGHRS, CDR2 YFSETQ. This CDR3 comprises 16 residues. J is TRBJ2-1 and V is TRBV5-1; D perhaps matches TRBD2 (5 bases). This sequence was found in an adult with mismatch repair-deficient cancer. The source was peripheral blood, collected 60 weeks after starting pembrolizumab. The CDR3 loop reads CASSLGGSLTYNEQFF. The CDR3 DNA sequence: TGCGCCAGCAGCTTGGGAGGGTCGTTAACCTACAATGAGCAGTTCTTC. The full variable domain, in which reference TRBV5-1 and TRBJ2-1 provide the parts outside the CDR3, is KAGVTQTPRYLIKTRGQQVTLSCSPISGHRSVSWYQQTPGQGLQFLFEYFSETQRNKGNFPGRFSGRQFSNSRSEMNVSTLELGDSALYLCASSLGGSLTYNEQFFGPGTRLTVL.